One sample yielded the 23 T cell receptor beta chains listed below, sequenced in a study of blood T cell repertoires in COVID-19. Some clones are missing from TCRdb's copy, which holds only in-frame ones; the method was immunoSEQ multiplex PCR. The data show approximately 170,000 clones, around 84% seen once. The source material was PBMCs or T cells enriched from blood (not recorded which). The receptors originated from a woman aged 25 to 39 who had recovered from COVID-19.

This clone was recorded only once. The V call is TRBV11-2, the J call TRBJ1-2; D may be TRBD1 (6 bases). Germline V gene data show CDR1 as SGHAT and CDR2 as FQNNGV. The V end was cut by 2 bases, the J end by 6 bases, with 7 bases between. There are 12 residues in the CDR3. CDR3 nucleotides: TGTGCCAGCAGCTTAAAGGGGGATGGCTACACCTTC. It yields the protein CASSLKGDGYTF.

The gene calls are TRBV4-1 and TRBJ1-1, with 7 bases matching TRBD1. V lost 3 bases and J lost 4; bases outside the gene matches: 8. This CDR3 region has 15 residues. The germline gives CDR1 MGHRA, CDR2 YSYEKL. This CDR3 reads CASSQETGRVTEAFF. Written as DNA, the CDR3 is TGCGCCAGCAGCCAGGAGACAGGGCGGGTCACTGAAGCTTTCTTT.

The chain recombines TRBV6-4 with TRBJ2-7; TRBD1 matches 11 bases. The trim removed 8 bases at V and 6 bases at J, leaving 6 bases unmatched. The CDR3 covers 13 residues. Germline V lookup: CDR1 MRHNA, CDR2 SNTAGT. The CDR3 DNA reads TGTGCCAGCTCTACCGGGACAGGGGGCGAGCAGTACTTC. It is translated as CASSTGTGGEQYF.

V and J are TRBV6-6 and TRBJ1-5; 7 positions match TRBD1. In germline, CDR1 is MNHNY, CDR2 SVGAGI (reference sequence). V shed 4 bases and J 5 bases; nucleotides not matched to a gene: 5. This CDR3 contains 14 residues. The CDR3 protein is CASSLRDSYQPQHF. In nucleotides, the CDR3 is TGTGCCAGCAGTTTACGGGACAGCTATCAGCCCCAGCATTTT.

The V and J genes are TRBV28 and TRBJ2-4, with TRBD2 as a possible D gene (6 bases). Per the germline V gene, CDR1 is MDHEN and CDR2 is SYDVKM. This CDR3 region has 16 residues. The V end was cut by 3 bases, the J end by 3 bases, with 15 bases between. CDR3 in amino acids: CASSFAGSSVKNIQYF. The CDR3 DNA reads TGTGCCAGCAGTTTTGCGGGGTCGTCGGTCAAAAACATTCAGTACTTC. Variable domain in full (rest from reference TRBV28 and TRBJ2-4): DVKVTQSSRYLVKRTGEKVFLECVQDMDHENMFWYRQDPGLGLRLIYFSYDVKMKEKGDIPEGYSVSREKKERFSLILESASTNQTSMYLCASSFAGSSVKNIQYFGAGTRLSVL.

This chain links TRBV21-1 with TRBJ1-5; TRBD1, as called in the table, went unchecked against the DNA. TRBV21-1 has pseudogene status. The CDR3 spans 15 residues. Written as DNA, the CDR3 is TGTGCCAGCAGCACACGGACAGGGGGCGATCAGCCCCAGCATTTT. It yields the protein CASSTRTGGDQPQHF.

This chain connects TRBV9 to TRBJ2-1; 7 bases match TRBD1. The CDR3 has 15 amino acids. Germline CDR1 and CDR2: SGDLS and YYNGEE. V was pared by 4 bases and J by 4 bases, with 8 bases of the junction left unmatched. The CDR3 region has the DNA TGTGCCAGCAGCCCCCGGGACAGATATTACAATGAGCAGTTCTTC. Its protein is CASSPRDRYYNEQFF.

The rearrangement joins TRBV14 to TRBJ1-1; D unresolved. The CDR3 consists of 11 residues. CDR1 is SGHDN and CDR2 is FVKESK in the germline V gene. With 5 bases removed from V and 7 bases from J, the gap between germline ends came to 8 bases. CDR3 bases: TGTGCCAGCAGCACCCACAGTGAAGCTTTCTTT. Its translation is CASSTHSEAFF.

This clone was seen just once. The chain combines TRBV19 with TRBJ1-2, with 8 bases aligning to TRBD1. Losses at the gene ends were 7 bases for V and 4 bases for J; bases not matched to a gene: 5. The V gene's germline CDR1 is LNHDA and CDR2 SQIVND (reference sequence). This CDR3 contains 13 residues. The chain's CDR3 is CASTAGGFYGYTF. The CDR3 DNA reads TGTGCCAGTACGGCAGGGGGCTTCTATGGCTACACCTTC.

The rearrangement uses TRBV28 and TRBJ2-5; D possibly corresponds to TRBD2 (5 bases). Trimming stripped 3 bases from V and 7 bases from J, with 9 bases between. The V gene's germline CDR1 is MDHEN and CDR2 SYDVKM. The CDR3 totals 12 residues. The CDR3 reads CASSLLGGTQYF. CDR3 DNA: TGTGCCAGCAGTTTGCTCGGAGGGACCCAGTACTTC.

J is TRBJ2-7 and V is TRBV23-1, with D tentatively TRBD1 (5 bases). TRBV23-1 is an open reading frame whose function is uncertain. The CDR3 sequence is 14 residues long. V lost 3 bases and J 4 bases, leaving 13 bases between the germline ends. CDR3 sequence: CASSHPDRPYEQYV. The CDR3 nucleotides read TGCGCCAGCAGTCACCCTGACAGACCTTACGAGCAGTACGTC.

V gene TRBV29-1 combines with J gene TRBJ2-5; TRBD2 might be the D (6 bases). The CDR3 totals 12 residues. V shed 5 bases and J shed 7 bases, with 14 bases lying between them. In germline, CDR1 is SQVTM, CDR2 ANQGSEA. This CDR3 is CSVSKAEGTQYF. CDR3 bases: TGCAGCGTTTCAAAAGCGGAGGGGACCCAGTACTTC.

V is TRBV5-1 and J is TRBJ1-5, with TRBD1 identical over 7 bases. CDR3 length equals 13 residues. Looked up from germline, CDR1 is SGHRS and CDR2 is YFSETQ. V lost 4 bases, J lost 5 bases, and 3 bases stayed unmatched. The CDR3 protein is CASSPDRDQPQHF. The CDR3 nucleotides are TGCGCCAGCAGCCCCGACAGGGATCAGCCCCAGCATTTT. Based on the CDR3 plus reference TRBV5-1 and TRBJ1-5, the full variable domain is KAGVTQTPRYLIKTRGQQVTLSCSPISGHRSVSWYQQTPGQGLQFLFEYFSETQRNKGNFPGRFSGRQFSNSRSEMNVSTLELGDSALYLCASSPDRDQPQHFGDGTRLSIL.

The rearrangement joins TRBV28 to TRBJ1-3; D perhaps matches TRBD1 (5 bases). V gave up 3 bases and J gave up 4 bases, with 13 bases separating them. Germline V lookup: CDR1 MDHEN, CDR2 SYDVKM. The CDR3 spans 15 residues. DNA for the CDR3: TGTGCCAGCAGTTTGGGCAGGGCGCCCGGAAACACCATATATTTT. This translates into CASSLGRAPGNTIYF.

CDR3 nucleotides: TGTGCCAGCCGACCGGACGTCGGGACACTCTGCGAGCAGTACGTC. Translated: CASRPDVGTLCEQYV. The chain carries TRBV7-2 and TRBJ2-7, with a tentative D call TRBD1 (6 bases). The V gene lost 8 bases and the J gene lost 6 bases, with 23 bases spanning the gap. Per germline, CDR1 SGHTA and CDR2 FQGNSA. The length of the CDR3 is 15 residues.

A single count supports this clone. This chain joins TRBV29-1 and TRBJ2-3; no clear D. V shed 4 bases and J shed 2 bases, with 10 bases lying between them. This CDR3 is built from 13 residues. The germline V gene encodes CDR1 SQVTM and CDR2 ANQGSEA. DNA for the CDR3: TGCAGCGTTGCGGCGGTACTCACAGATACGCAGTATTTT. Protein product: CSVAAVLTDTQYF.

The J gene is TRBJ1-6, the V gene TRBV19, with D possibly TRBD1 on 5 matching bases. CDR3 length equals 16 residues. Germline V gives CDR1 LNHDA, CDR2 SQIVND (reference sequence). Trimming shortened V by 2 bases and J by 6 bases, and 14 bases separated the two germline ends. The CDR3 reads CASSINRGGGNSPLHF. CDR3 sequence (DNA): TGTGCCAGTAGTATAAATAGGGGAGGAGGTAATTCACCCCTCCACTTT.

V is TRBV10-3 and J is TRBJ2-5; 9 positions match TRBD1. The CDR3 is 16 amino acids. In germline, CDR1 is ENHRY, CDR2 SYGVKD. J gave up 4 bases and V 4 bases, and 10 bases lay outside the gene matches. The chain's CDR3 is CAISGTGTGLRETQYF. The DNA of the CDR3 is TGTGCCATCAGTGGGACCGGGACAGGGTTACGAGAGACCCAGTACTTC.

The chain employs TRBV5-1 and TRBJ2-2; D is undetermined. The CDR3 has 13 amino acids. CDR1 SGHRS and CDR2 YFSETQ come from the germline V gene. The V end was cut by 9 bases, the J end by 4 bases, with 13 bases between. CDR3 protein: CATRPISTGELFF. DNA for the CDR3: TGCGCCACTCGCCCAATTAGCACCGGGGAGCTGTTTTTT.

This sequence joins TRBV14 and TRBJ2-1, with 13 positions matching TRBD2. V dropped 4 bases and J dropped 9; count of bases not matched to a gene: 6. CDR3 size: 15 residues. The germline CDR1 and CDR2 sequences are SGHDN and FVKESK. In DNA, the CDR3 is TGTGCCAGCAGCCTACTAGCGGGGGGGCCCGTTGAGCAGTTCTTC. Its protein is CASSLLAGGPVEQFF.

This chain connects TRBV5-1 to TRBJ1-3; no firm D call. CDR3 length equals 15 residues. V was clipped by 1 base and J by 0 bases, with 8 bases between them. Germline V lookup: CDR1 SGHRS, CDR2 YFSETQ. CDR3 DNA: TGCGCCAGCAGCTTGAATAAATACTCTGGAAACACCATATATTTT. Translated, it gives CASSLNKYSGNTIYF.

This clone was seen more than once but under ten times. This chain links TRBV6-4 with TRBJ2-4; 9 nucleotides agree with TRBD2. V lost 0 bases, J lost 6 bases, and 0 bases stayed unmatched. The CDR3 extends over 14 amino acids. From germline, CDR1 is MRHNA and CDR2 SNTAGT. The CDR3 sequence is CASSDSSGGNIQYF. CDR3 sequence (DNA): TGTGCCAGCAGTGACTCTAGCGGGGGAAACATTCAGTACTTC.

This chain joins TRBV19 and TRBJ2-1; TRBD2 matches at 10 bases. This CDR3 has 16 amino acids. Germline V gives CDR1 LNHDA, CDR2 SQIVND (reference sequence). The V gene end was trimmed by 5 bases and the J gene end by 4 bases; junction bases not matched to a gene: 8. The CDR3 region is CASSVDSGGPYNEQFF. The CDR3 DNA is TGTGCCAGTAGTGTGGATAGCGGGGGGCCTTACAATGAGCAGTTCTTC.